This passage covers 20 T cell receptor beta chains from one sample sequenced in a study of CD8 T cells in Susac syndrome. After extraction with the RNeasy kit, roughly 0.45 to 1 ug of the RNA was reverse transcribed using random hexamers. TCRdb used MiXCR to reprocess the immunoSEQ multiplex PCR reads, holding one entry per CDR3 protein. The repertoire holds hundreds of thousands of distinct CDR3 sequences, with about 85% as singletons. Input material: CD8+ T cells from PBMCs. These receptors originate from a human donor with multiple sclerosis.

The chain couples TRBV12-3 or TRBV12-4 to TRBJ1-2; tentatively, D is TRBD1 (6 bases). V was shortened by 5 bases and J by 5 bases, with 18 bases between the two germline ends. There are 15 residues in the CDR3. The CDR3 nucleotides read TGTGCCAGCAGTCGGTTTCTAAGGGGGGGTTATGGCTACACCTTC. Its protein product is CASSRFLRGGYGYTF.

V and J are TRBV7-2 and TRBJ2-7; D remains unclear. CDR1 is SGHTA, CDR2 FQGNSA, per germline. The length of the CDR3 is 13 residues. Trimming took off 1 base at V and 5 bases at J, with 9 bases between the two ends. DNA of the CDR3: TGTGCCAGCAGCTTAGGTGTACCGGACGAGCAGTACTTC. This encodes CASSLGVPDEQYF.

The DNA for the CDR3 is TGCGCCAGCAGCTTGGGGACCTCCAACACTGAAGCTTTCTTT. This encodes CASSLGTSNTEAFF. The chain recombines TRBV5-1 with TRBJ1-1; D gene ambiguous. The V gene lost 0 bases and the J gene lost 2 bases, with 8 bases spanning the gap. CDR1 and CDR2 (germline): SGHRS, YFSETQ. CDR3 length equals 14 residues.

The chain recombines TRBV2 with TRBJ2-7; 9 nucleotides match TRBD1. CDR3 size: 15 residues. V lost 5 bases and J lost 2; bases outside the gene matches: 7. The germline V gene has CDR1 SNHLY and CDR2 FYNNEI. CDR3 loop: CASSLGTGTTYEQYF. The CDR3 DNA reads TGTGCCAGCAGTCTCGGGACAGGGACCACCTACGAGCAGTACTTC.

The CDR3 nucleotides read TGTGCCAGCAGCTTAGCGGGTAGGCCAAGCACAGATACGCAGTATTTT. As protein: CASSLAGRPSTDTQYF. V and J are TRBV7-9 and TRBJ2-3; D call uncertain. Trimming cost V 0 bases and J 0 bases, with 10 bases left between them. Germline assignment: CDR1 SEHNR and CDR2 FQNEAQ (reference sequence). There are 16 residues in the CDR3. The full variable domain, completed using reference TRBV7-9 and TRBJ2-3, is DTGVSQNPRHKITKRGQNVTFRCDPISEHNRLYWYRQTLGQGPEFLTYFQNEAQLEKSRLLSDRFSAERPKGSFSTLEIQRTEQGDSAMYLCASSLAGRPSTDTQYFGPGTRLTVL.

This clonotype was counted between two and nine times. In nucleotides, the CDR3 is TGTGCCAGCAGTTTGGACGGCCCTGGTGATACGCAGTATTTT. This gives the protein CASSLDGPGDTQYF. This chain connects TRBV6-1 to TRBJ2-3; D unclear. Trimming removed 5 bases from V and 6 bases from J, with 15 bases in between. Germline V gives CDR1 MNHNS, CDR2 SASEGT. This CDR3 contains 14 residues.

The rearrangement joins TRBV27 to TRBJ1-2; a possible D gene is TRBD1 (5 bases). Germline CDR1 is MNHEY and CDR2 is SMNVEV (reference sequence). Trimming stripped 3 bases from V and 7 bases from J, with 12 bases between. The CDR3 consists of 13 residues. CDR3 protein: CASSLGGAAGYTF. Here the CDR3 DNA reads TGTGCCAGCAGTTTGGGGGGAGCCGCTGGCTACACCTTC.

The chain uses TRBV2 and TRBJ2-7; D gene unclear. Germline V CDR1 and CDR2: SNHLY, FYNNEI. The CDR3 consists of 15 residues. V was pared by 3 bases and J by 2 bases, with 14 bases between. The CDR3 region is CASSDLSVGPYEQYF. In nucleotides, the CDR3 is TGTGCCAGCAGTGACCTCTCGGTTGGACCCTACGAGCAGTACTTC. Filled out from reference TRBV2 and TRBJ2-7, the complete variable domain reads EPEVTQTPSHQVTQMGQEVILRCVPISNHLYFYWYRQILGQKVEFLVSFYNNEISEKSEIFDDQFSVERPDGSNFTLKIRSTKLEDSAMYFCASSDLSVGPYEQYFGPGTRLTVT.

The chain's CDR3 is CASSSMEGPATYNEQFF. As DNA, the CDR3 is TGTGCCAGCAGCTCCATGGAGGGGCCAGCGACCTACAATGAGCAGTTCTTC. V is TRBV7-9 and J is TRBJ2-1; possibly TRBD2 for D (6 bases). Germline V lookup: CDR1 SEHNR, CDR2 FQNEAQ (reference sequence). V gave up 4 bases and J gave up 2 bases, with 18 bases separating them. CDR3 length: 17 residues. The whole variable domain, remainder taken from reference TRBV7-9 and TRBJ2-1, is DTGVSQNPRHKITKRGQNVTFRCDPISEHNRLYWYRQTLGQGPEFLTYFQNEAQLEKSRLLSDRFSAERPKGSFSTLEIQRTEQGDSAMYLCASSSMEGPATYNEQFFGPGTRLTVL.

V and J are TRBV30 and TRBJ1-1; D not certain. The CDR3 is 12 residues long. Germline V gene sequence: CDR1 GTSNPN, CDR2 SVGIG (reference sequence). V lost 1 base and J lost 4, with 7 bases in between. The CDR3 sequence is CAWSDASTEAFF. The CDR3 region has the DNA TGTGCCTGGAGTGACGCTAGCACTGAAGCTTTCTTT.

This clonotype was detected only once. The chain links TRBV30 to TRBJ2-5; no clear D gene. Per the germline V gene, CDR1 is GTSNPN and CDR2 is SVGIG (reference sequence). The CDR3 is made up of 14 amino acids. The V gene lost 1 base and the J gene lost 1 base, with 10 bases spanning the gap. The CDR3 loop is CAWSDLTVQETQYF. CDR3 bases: TGTGCCTGGAGTGACCTCACGGTCCAAGAGACCCAGTACTTC. Supplemented by reference TRBV30 and TRBJ2-5, the full variable domain reads SQTIHQWPATLVQPVGSPLSLECTVEGTSNPNLYWYRQAAGRGLQLLFYSVGIGQISSEVPQNLSASRPQDRQFILSSKKLLLSDSGFYLCAWSDLTVQETQYFGPGTRLLVL.

V gene TRBV4-1 combines with J gene TRBJ2-5; possible D gene TRBD1, 6 bases. Germline CDR1 reads MGHRA; CDR2 reads YSYEKL. CDR3 length equals 14 residues. Trimming shortened V by 4 bases and J by 5 bases, and 14 bases separated the two germline ends. CDR3 sequence reads: CASSPPGTLETQYF. As DNA, the CDR3 is TGCGCCAGCAGCCCTCCCGGGACATTGGAGACCCAGTACTTC.

A single count supports this clonotype. The chain uses TRBV27 and TRBJ2-2, with D uncertain. Trimming stripped 2 bases from V and 8 bases from J, with 6 bases between. The CDR3 length is 12 residues. CDR1 is MNHEY and CDR2 is SMNVEV in the germline V gene (reference sequence). CDR3 loop: CASSLKLGELFF. The CDR3 DNA sequence: TGTGCCAGCAGTTTAAAGCTTGGGGAGCTGTTTTTT.

V usage is TRBV27 and J usage is TRBJ1-4, with unresolved D. Per germline, CDR1 MNHEY and CDR2 SMNVEV (reference sequence). The CDR3 consists of 13 residues. V lost 3 bases to trimming and J lost 10 bases, with 12 bases between them. This chain's CDR3 is CASSFEGLGKLFF. CDR3 DNA sequence: TGTGCCAGCAGTTTTGAGGGCTTGGGAAAACTGTTTTTT.

This chain links TRBV2 with TRBJ1-1; perhaps TRBD1 as D (5 bases). CDR3 size: 15 residues. V was pared by 6 bases and J by 1 base, with 15 bases between. Germline CDR1 SNHLY, CDR2 FYNNEI. CDR3 amino acids: CASSQTGTSNTEAFF. The CDR3 bases are TGTGCCAGCAGCCAAACCGGGACCTCGAACACTGAAGCTTTCTTT.

This chain joins TRBV28 and TRBJ2-3, with D tentatively TRBD2 (6 bases). Germline values: CDR1 MDHEN, CDR2 SYDVKM. V dropped 5 bases and J dropped 4 bases, with 22 bases sitting between them. The CDR3 length is 17 residues. CDR3 protein: CASSPEVGAGLPDTQYF. The CDR3 nucleotides are TGTGCCAGCAGTCCCGAGGTAGGGGCGGGACTTCCAGATACGCAGTATTTT. Using reference TRBV28 and TRBJ2-3 for the parts outside the CDR3, the full variable domain is DVKVTQSSRYLVKRTGEKVFLECVQDMDHENMFWYRQDPGLGLRLIYFSYDVKMKEKGDIPEGYSVSREKKERFSLILESASTNQTSMYLCASSPEVGAGLPDTQYFGPGTRLTVL.

The gene calls are TRBV6-1 and TRBJ1-5, with D maybe TRBD1 (6 bases). Between the trimmed V and J ends, which lost 4 bases and 0 bases, there was a span of 10 bases. The CDR3 length is 15 residues. Germline assignment: CDR1 MNHNS and CDR2 SASEGT. This CDR3 reads CASSGYRDSNQPQHF. CDR3 in DNA: TGTGCCAGCAGTGGGTACAGGGATAGCAATCAGCCCCAGCATTTT.

The chain joins TRBV5-5 to TRBJ2-2; D gene ambiguous. Germline assignment: CDR1 SGHKS and CDR2 YYEKEE (reference sequence). The CDR3 length is 15 residues. V was pared by 0 bases and J by 1 base, with 7 bases between. For the CDR3, the DNA is TGTGCCAGCAGCTTGGAAATGTTGAACACCGGGGAGCTGTTTTTT. This sequence encodes CASSLEMLNTGELFF. Filled out from reference TRBV5-5 and TRBJ2-2, the complete variable domain reads DAGVTQSPTHLIKTRGQQVTLRCSPISGHKSVSWYQQVLGQGPQFIFQYYEKEERGRGNFPDRFSARQFPNYSSELNVNALLLGDSALYLCASSLEMLNTGELFFGEGSRLTVL.

The chain uses TRBV11-2 and TRBJ2-3; D assignment may be TRBD1 or TRBD2 (7 bases each). Deletions cut 4 bases from V and 4 bases from J, with 12 bases between. CDR3 length: 14 residues. Germline V gives CDR1 SGHAT, CDR2 FQNNGV. The CDR3 region is CASSSGGVADTQYF. CDR3 DNA sequence: TGTGCCAGCAGCTCAGGGGGGGTAGCAGATACGCAGTATTTT.

J is TRBJ1-1 and V is TRBV5-1; TRBD1 matches at 9 bases. V gave up 0 bases and J gave up 2 bases; unmatched junction bases: 11. CDR1 is SGHRS and CDR2 is YFSETQ in the germline V gene. This CDR3 is built from 18 residues. The CDR3 sequence is CASSLEGQGRGKNTEAFF. CDR3 DNA sequence: TGCGCCAGCAGCTTGGAGGGACAGGGACGGGGTAAAAACACTGAAGCTTTCTTT.